This T cell receptor beta chain was recovered during a study of cytomegalovirus exposure and HLA in healthy donors. Researchers ran the PCR with 60 Vbeta and 13 Jbeta primers. Repertoires were generated with immunoSEQ multiplex PCR, while TCRdb's copy carries only in-frame clones and drops some. The table includes fewer than 200,000 clones, approximately 81% detected once. V lost 8 bases, J lost 3 bases, and 5 bases lay in between. Germline values: CDR1 MNHEY, CDR2 SMNVEV (reference sequence). The length of the CDR3 is 12 residues. The clonotype was recovered from a woman in her twenties or thirties in good health and CMV-seropositive. The sample consisted of PBMCs. This sequence joins TRBV27 and TRBJ1-6, with no clear D. The CDR3 DNA follows: TGTGCCAGCCGGGACTATAATTCACCCCTCCACTTT. This gives the protein CASRDYNSPLHF.